This TCR beta chain is drawn from a study of PD-1 blockade in mismatch repair-deficient tumors (TCRdb year 2017). Regarding the study in general: Between September 2013 and September 2016, 90 or so consecutive patients with some 11 mismatch repair-deficient cancer types, all previously treated and progressing, were enrolled in the trial. Tumor-associated T cell clones in the peripheral blood of patients responding to PD-1 blockade were tracked using deep sequencing of TCR CDR3 regions. The paper as a whole reports these results and caveats: Rapid expansion after pembrolizumab followed by contraction, generally before radiologic responses, was shown by tumor-resident clones, which were often undetectable in blood before treatment.

The library was obtained by the immunoSEQ multiplex PCR assay. The immuneACCESS repertoire file appears here via TCRdb, limited to in-frame rearrangements. These files lack a portion of the clones; in checked studies, under half of the deficit traces to unresolved V genes, and the cause of the others is not known. Across this sample there are about 120,000 clones, with about 88% seen only once. The ten largest clonotypes hold 13% of the sample. Details on this clone: Its binding antigen is unknown. Base-call qualities are not available, and no considerably larger clone is one nucleotide away.

Taken from the germline V gene (reference sequence), the CDR1 and CDR2 loops are MNHEY and SMNVEV. Inclusive of the bounding cysteine and phenylalanine, the CDR3 is 14 residues long. CDR3 DNA is the only sequence kept; it has 42 bases, read in frame from the first base. A distance of 12 bases separates the germline ends of V and J, which lose 5 bases and 3 bases respectively. Mismatch repair deficiency was established in every enrolled patient by polymerase chain reaction or immunohistochemistry. A few patients who responded to pembrolizumab therapy underwent TCR sequencing. The phase II trial prospectively tested pembrolizumab PD-1 blockade in advanced mismatch repair-deficient cancers regardless of tissue of origin. Peripheral blood T cell samples were serially collected before and at multiple times after PD-1 blockade was started. The timing of each blood sample was reported as weeks after the first dose of pembrolizumab.

The chain couples TRBV27 to TRBJ2-3, with the D gene possibly TRBD1 or TRBD2, each one fitting 5 bases. This specimen consisted of peripheral blood, obtained 44 weeks after starting pembrolizumab. The sequence derives from an adult with mismatch repair-deficient cancer. The DNA is as follows: TGTGCCAGCAGTCCCCTCGAGGGGACAGATACGCAGTATTTT. Its translation reads: CASSPLEGTDTQYF.